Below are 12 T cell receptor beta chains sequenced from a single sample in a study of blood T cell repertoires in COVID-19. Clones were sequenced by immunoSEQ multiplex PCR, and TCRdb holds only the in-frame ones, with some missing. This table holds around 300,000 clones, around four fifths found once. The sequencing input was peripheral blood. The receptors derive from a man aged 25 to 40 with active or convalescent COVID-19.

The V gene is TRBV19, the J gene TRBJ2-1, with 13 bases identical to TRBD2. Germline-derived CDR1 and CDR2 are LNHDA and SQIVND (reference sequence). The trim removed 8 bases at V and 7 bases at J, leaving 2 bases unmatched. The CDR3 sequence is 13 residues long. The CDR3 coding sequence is TGTGCCAGTGGACTAGCGGGAGTGAATGAGCAGTTCTTC. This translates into CASGLAGVNEQFF.

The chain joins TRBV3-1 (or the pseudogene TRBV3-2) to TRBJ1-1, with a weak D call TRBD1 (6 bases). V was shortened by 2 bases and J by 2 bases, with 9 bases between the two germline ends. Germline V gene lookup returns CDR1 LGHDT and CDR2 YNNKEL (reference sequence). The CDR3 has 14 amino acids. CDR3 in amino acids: CASSQWTVNTEAFF. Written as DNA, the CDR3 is TGTGCCAGCAGCCAATGGACAGTAAACACTGAAGCTTTCTTT.

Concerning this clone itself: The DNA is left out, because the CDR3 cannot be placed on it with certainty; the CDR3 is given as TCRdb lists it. CDR3: CASSFLETYEQYF. The rearrangement uses TRBV27 and TRBJ2-7; the listed D gene, TRBD2, was not tested against the DNA. Germline lookup yields CDR1 MNHEY and CDR2 SMNVEV (reference sequence). From its first to its last residue, the CDR3 has 13 amino acids.

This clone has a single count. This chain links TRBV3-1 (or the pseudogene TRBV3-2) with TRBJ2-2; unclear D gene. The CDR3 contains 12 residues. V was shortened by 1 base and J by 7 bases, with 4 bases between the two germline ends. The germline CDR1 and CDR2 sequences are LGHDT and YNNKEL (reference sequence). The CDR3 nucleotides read TGTGCCAGCAGCCAAGGGCACGGGGAGCTGTTTTTT. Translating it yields CASSQGHGELFF.

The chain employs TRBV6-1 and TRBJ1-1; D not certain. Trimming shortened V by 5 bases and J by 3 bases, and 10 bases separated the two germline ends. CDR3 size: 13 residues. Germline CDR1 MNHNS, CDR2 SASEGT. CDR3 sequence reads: CASSYRRDTEAFF. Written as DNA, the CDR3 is TGTGCCAGCAGTTATCGGAGGGACACTGAAGCTTTCTTT.

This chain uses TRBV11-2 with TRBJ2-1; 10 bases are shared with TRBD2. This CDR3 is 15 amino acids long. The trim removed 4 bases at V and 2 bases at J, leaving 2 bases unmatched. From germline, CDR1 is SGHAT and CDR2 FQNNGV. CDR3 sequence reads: CASSSSGGAYNEQFF. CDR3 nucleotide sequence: TGTGCCAGCAGCTCAAGCGGGGGGGCCTACAATGAGCAGTTCTTC. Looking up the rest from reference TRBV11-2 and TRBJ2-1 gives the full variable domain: EAGVAQSPRYKIIEKRQSVAFWCNPISGHATLYWYQQILGQGPKLLIQFQNNGVVDDSQLPKDRFSAERLKGVDSTLKIQPAKLEDSAVYLCASSSSGGAYNEQFFGPGTRLTVL.

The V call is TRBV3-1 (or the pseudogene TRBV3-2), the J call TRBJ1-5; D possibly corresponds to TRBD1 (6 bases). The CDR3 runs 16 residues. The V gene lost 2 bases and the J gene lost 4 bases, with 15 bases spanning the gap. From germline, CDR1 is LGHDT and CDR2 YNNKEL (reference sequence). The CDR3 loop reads CASSQPPAGDNQPQHF. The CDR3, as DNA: TGTGCCAGCAGCCAACCGCCGGCAGGGGATAATCAGCCCCAGCATTTT.

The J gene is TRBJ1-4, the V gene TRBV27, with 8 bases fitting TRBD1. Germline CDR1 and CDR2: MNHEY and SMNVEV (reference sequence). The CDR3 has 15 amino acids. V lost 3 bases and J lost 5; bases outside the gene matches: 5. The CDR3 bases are TGTGCCAGCAGTTTGCGGACAGGGAGGAATGAAAAACTGTTTTTT. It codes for CASSLRTGRNEKLFF.

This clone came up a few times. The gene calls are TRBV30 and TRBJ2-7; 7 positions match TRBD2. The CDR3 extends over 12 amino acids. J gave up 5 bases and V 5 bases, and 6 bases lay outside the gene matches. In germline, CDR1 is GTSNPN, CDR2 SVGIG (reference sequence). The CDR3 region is CAWCTGGNEQYF. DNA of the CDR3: TGTGCCTGGTGTACCGGGGGGAACGAGCAGTACTTC.

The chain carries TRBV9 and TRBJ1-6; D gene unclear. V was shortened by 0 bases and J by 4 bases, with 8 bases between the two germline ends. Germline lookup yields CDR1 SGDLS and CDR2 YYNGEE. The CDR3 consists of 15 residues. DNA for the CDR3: TGTGCCAGCAGCGTAGCTGACACTTATAATTCACCCCTCCACTTT. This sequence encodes CASSVADTYNSPLHF.

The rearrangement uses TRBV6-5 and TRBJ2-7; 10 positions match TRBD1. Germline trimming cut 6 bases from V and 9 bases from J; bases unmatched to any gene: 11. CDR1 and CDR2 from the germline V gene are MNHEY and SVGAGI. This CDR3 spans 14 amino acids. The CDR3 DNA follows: TGTGCCAGCAGCCCGACAGGGGGCTTGAGCAGGCAGTACTTC. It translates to CASSPTGGLSRQYF.

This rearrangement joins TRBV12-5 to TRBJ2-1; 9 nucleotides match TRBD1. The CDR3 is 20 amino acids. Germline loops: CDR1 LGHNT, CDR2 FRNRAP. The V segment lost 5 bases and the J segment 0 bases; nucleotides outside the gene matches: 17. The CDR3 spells CASGATPGTGYRSSYNEQFF. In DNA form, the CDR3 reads TGTGCTAGTGGTGCAACCCCCGGGACAGGGTATAGGAGCTCCTACAATGAGCAGTTCTTC.